The 13 T cell receptor beta chains listed next were all sequenced from one sample in a study of post-analysis software for immune sequencing data (dated by TCRdb to between 2014 and 2016). The study at large found these results: Roughly 5 TRBV segments, including TRBV5-6, TRBV5-1 and TRBV20-1, were significantly more frequent in patients than controls.

These receptors have no known antigen. The library was made by PCR. Sequencing was carried out with an Illumina HiSeq 2500. To reduce PCR and sequencing biases, unique molecular identifiers were built into the TCR beta cDNA libraries. Using fastp trimming at Q25 and MiXCR clonotype assembly, TCRdb reanalyzed the public sequencing data and kept in-frame beta chains. Each entry merges the rows of one CDR3 protein and shows their most common DNA and genes. The sample profile shows roughly 540,000 distinct CDR3 sequences; around a third of them were found once. The ten largest clonotypes hold around 6.1% of the sample. Sample: blood. These receptors came from a girl aged 2 to 17 with multiple sclerosis.

The rearrangement links TRBV28 to TRBJ1-4; TRBD1 matches 11 bases. Trimming took 4 bases from V and 7 from J; bases not matched to a gene: 5. The CDR3 has 15 residues. Germline CDR1 reads MDHEN; CDR2 reads SYDVKM. This CDR3 reads CASSSYGTGGEKLFF. The CDR3 bases are TGTGCCAGCAGTTCGTACGGGACAGGGGGTGAAAAACTGTTTTTT.

V and J are TRBV20-1 and TRBJ2-7, with unresolved D. The J call may not be correct, given that the DNA end is closer to TRBJ2-5. Germline assignment: CDR1 DFQATT and CDR2 SNEGSKA (reference sequence). The CDR3 consists of 13 residues. The CDR3 DNA follows: TGCAGTGCTAGAGGACTGCTATTGGGGACCCAGTACTTC. Residues: CSARGLLLGTQYF.

This clonotype was counted ten times or more. The chain carries TRBV29-1 and TRBJ1-2; no clear D. In germline, CDR1 is SQVTM, CDR2 ANQGSEA. The CDR3 contains 13 residues. V gave up 3 bases and J gave up 4 bases, with 12 bases separating them. The CDR3 nucleotides read TGCAGCGTTGAGTTCAGGTTCGCCTATGGCTACACCTTC. Translating gives CSVEFRFAYGYTF.

The V call is TRBV5-6, the J call TRBJ1-2; perhaps TRBD1 as D (5 bases). The CDR3 totals 16 residues. CDR1 is SGHDT and CDR2 is YYEEEE in the germline V gene. The V end lost 5 bases, the J end lost 0 bases, and 17 bases lay between the germline ends. This chain's CDR3 is CASRFGSGAANYGYTF. In DNA form, the CDR3 reads TGTGCCAGCAGGTTCGGTAGTGGGGCAGCTAACTATGGCTACACCTTC.

CDR3 coding DNA: TGTGCCAGTAGTATTAGCGGAGGCGGCCAAGAGACCCAGTACTTC. As protein: CASSISGGGQETQYF. The gene calls are TRBV19 and TRBJ2-5, with a possible D match to TRBD2 (6 bases). The V end lost 3 bases, the J end lost 1 base, and 12 bases lay between the germline ends. From germline, CDR1 is LNHDA and CDR2 SQIVND (reference sequence). The CDR3 spans 15 residues.

V gene TRBV20-1 combines with J gene TRBJ2-3; D not certain. The V gene lost 3 bases and the J gene lost 6 bases, with 16 bases spanning the gap. CDR3 length: 14 residues. From germline, CDR1 is DFQATT and CDR2 SNEGSKA (reference sequence). The CDR3, as DNA: TGCAGTGCTAGTGGTGGACGGCCCGGTGATACGCAGTATTTT. It yields the protein CSASGGRPGDTQYF.

This clonotype turned up a few times. The V and J genes are TRBV4-1 and TRBJ2-4, with 7 bases matching TRBD1. CDR3 length equals 13 residues. Germline trimming cut 6 bases from V and 5 bases from J; bases unmatched to any gene: 4. The germline CDR1 and CDR2 sequences are MGHRA and YSYEKL. The CDR3 coding sequence is TGCGCCAGCAGAGGGACAGAAGAAAACATTCAGTACTTC. Translated, it gives CASRGTEENIQYF.

The genes are TRBV5-1 and TRBJ1-4; TRBD1 matches at 9 bases. The CDR3 extends over 18 amino acids. CDR1 and CDR2 from the germline V gene are SGHRS and YFSETQ. V lost 4 bases, J lost 1 base, and 11 bases stayed unmatched. Written as DNA, the CDR3 is TGCGCCAGCAGCCCGACCCGACCGGGACAGGGAACTAATGAAAAACTGTTTTTT. This translates into CASSPTRPGQGTNEKLFF. The full variable domain, in which reference TRBV5-1 and TRBJ1-4 provide the parts outside the CDR3, is KAGVTQTPRYLIKTRGQQVTLSCSPISGHRSVSWYQQTPGQGLQFLFEYFSETQRNKGNFPGRFSGRQFSNSRSEMNVSTLELGDSALYLCASSPTRPGQGTNEKLFFGSGTQLSVL.

V is TRBV20-1 and J is TRBJ2-1, with 13 bases matching TRBD2. The CDR3 length is 15 residues. Trimming at V came to 4 bases and at J to 9 bases, leaving 9 bases not matched to a gene. Germline CDR1 DFQATT, CDR2 SNEGSKA (reference sequence). The CDR3 DNA follows: TGCAGTGCTAACGGACTAGCGGGGGACGGGAGTGAGCAGTTCTTC. Translated: CSANGLAGDGSEQFF.

This rearrangement joins TRBV18 to TRBJ1-4; possible D gene TRBD1, 6 bases. CDR1 and CDR2 from the germline V gene are KGHSH and LQKENI. Trimming took off 5 bases at V and 2 bases at J, with 15 bases between the two ends. The CDR3 sequence is 16 residues long. DNA of the CDR3: TGTGCCAGCTCAAGTACAGGGCGTGGGACTAATGAAAAACTGTTTTTT. Translated, it gives CASSSTGRGTNEKLFF.

This chain uses TRBV5-1 with TRBJ1-1; D call uncertain. The CDR3 runs to 15 residues. CDR1 is SGHRS, CDR2 YFSETQ, per germline. The germline V and J ends were trimmed by 6 bases and 1 base, with 16 bases remaining between them. DNA of the CDR3: TGCGCCAGCAACCTAGCGGTTAATGGGAACACTGAAGCTTTCTTT. It yields the protein CASNLAVNGNTEAFF.

The V gene is TRBV9, the J gene TRBJ1-1, with unresolved D. Trimming stripped 6 bases from V and 2 bases from J, with 11 bases between. The germline V gene has CDR1 SGDLS and CDR2 YYNGEE. This CDR3 region has 13 residues. The chain's CDR3 is CASTPPSNTEAFF. CDR3 in DNA: TGTGCCAGCACTCCCCCCAGCAACACTGAAGCTTTCTTT.

The table lists this clonotype with a few counts. The chain combines TRBV11-1 with TRBJ2-4; 7 positions match TRBD2. Germline assignment: CDR1 SGHAT and CDR2 FQDESV (reference sequence). This CDR3 is built from 16 residues. V trimming: 5 bases; J trimming: 1 base; junction bases outside the gene matches: 8. CDR3 amino acids: CASSPGSREAKNIQYF. CDR3 in DNA: TGTGCCAGCAGCCCAGGGTCGCGGGAGGCCAAAAACATTCAGTACTTC.